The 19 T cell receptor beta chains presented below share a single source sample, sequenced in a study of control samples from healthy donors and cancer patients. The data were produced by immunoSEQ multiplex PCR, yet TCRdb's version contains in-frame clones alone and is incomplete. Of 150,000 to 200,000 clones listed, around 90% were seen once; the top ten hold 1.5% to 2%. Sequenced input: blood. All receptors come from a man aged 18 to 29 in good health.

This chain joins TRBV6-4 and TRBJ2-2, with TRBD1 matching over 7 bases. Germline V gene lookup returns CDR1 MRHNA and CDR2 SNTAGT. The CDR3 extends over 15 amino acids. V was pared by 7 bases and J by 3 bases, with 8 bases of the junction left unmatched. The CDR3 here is CASKTGHGDTGELFF. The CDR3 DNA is TGTGCCAGCAAGACAGGGCACGGGGACACCGGGGAGCTGTTTTTT.

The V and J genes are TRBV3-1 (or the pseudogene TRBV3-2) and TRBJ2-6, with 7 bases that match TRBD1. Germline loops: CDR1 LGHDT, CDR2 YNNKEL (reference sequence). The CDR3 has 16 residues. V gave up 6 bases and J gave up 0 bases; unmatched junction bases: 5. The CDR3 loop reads CASSPTGASGANVLTF. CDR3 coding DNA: TGTGCCAGCAGTCCCACAGGGGCCTCTGGGGCCAACGTCCTGACTTTC.

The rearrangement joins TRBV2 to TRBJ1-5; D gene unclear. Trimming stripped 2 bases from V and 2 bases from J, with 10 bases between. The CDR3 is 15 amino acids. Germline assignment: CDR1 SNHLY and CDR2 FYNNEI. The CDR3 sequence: CASSEWHNGNQPQHF. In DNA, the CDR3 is TGTGCCAGCAGTGAATGGCACAACGGCAATCAGCCCCAGCATTTT.

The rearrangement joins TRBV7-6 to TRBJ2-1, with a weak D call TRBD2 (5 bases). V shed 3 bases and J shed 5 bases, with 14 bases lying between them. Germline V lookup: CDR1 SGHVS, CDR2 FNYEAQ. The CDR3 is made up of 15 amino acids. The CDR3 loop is CASSLSGVEDNEQFF. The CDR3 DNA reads TGTGCCAGCAGCTTGTCCGGGGTTGAGGACAATGAGCAGTTCTTC.

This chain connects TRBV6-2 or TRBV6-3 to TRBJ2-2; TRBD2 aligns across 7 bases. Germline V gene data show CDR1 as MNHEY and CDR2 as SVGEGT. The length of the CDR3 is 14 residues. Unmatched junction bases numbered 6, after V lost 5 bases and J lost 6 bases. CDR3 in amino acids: CASSVAGVAGELFF. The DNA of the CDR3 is TGTGCCAGCAGTGTGGCGGGAGTCGCCGGGGAGCTGTTTTTT.

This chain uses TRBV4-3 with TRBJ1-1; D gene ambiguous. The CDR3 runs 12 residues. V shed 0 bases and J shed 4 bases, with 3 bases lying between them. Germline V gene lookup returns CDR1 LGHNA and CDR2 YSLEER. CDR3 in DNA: TGCGCCAGCAGCCAAGATCGCACTGAAGCTTTCTTT. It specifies CASSQDRTEAFF.

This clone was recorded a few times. The CDR3 DNA reads as TGTGCCAGCAGTCCGAGCTCTCAGGGGGAGACCCAGTACTTC. This gives the protein CASSPSSQGETQYF. The V and J genes are TRBV27 and TRBJ2-5; tentative D call: TRBD1 (6 bases). This CDR3 contains 14 residues. Germline CDR1 MNHEY, CDR2 SMNVEV (reference sequence). V dropped 5 bases and J dropped 5 bases, with 15 bases sitting between them.

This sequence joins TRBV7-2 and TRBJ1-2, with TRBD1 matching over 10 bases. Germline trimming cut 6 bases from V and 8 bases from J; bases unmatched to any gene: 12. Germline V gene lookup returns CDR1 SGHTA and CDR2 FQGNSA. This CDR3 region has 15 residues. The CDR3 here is CASSWLGTGDLGYTF. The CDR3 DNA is TGTGCCAGCAGTTGGTTGGGGACAGGGGATTTGGGCTACACCTTC.

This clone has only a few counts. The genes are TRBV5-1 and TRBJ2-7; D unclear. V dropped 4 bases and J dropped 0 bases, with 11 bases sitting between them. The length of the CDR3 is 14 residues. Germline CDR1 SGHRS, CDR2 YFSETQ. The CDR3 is CASSPLAGSYEQYF. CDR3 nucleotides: TGCGCCAGCAGCCCCCTGGCAGGCTCCTACGAGCAGTACTTC.

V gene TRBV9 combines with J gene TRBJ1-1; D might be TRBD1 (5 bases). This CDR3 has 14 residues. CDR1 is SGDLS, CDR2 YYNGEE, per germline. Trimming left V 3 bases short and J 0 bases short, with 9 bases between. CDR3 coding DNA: TGTGCCAGCAGCGCGGGACGGATGAACACTGAAGCTTTCTTT. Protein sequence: CASSAGRMNTEAFF.

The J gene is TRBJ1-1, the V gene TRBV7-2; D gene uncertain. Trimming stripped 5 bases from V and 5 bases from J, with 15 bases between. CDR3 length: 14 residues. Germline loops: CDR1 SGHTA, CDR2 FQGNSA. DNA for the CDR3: TGTGCCAGCAGCCCGGGCCGGGCGGGGACTGAAGCTTTCTTT. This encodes CASSPGRAGTEAFF.

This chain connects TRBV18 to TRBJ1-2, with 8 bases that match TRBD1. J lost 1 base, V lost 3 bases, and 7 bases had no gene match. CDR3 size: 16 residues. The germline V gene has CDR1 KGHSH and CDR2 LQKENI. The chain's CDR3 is CASSPPGTGRNYGYTF. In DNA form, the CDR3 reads TGTGCCAGCTCACCCCCCGGGACAGGCCGTAACTATGGCTACACCTTC.

The CDR3 nucleotides read TGTGCCAGCAGCTATTCGGTGTTGAACTATGGCTACACCTTC. Encoded protein: CASSYSVLNYGYTF. J is TRBJ1-2 and V is TRBV11-2; D not resolved. Trimming removed 4 bases at V and 2 bases at J, with 11 bases between. CDR3 length equals 14 residues. Germline V gene lookup returns CDR1 SGHAT and CDR2 FQNNGV.

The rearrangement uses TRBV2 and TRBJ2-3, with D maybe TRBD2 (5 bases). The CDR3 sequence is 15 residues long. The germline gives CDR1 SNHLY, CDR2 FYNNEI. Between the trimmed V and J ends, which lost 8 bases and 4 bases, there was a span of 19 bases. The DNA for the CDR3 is TGTGCCAGCGGTCAGGTGGCACTGGAGGCAGATACGCAGTATTTT. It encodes CASGQVALEADTQYF.

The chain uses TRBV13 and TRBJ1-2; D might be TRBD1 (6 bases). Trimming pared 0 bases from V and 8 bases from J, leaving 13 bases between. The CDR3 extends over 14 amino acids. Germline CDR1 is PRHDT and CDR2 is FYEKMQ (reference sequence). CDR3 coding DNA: TGTGCCAGCAGCTTAGGCAGGGGTGTGGGCGGCTACACCTTC. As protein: CASSLGRGVGGYTF.

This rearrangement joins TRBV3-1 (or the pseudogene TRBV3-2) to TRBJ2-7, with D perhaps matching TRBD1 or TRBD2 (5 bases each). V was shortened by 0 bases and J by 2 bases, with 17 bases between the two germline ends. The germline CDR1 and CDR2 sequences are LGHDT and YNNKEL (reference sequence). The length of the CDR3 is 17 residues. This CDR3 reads CASSQDGFRDGPYEQYF. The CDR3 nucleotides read TGTGCCAGCAGCCAAGATGGCTTTCGGGACGGCCCCTACGAGCAGTACTTC.

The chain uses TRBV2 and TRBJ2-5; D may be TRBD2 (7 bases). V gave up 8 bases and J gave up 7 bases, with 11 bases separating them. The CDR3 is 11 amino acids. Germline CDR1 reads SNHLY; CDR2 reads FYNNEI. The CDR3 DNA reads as TGTGCCAGCCGGGGGGCAGGGACCCAGTACTTC. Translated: CASRGAGTQYF.

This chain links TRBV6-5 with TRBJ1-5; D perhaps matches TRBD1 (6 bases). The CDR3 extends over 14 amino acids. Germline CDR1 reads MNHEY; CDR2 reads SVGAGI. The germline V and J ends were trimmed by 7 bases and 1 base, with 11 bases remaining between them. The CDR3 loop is CASKPTGSNQPQHF. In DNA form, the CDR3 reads TGTGCCAGCAAACCGACAGGAAGCAATCAGCCCCAGCATTTT.

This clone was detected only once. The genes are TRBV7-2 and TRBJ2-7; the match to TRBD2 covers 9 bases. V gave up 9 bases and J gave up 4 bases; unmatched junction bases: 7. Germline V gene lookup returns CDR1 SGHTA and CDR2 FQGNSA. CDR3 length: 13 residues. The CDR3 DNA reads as TGTGCCAGTAGGTACAGCGGGGGGTACGAGCAGTACTTC. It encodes CASRYSGGYEQYF. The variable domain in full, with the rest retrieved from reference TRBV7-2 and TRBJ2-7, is GAGVSQSPSNKVTEKGKDVELRCDPISGHTALYWYRQSLGQGLEFLIYFQGNSAPDKSGLPSDRFSAERTGGSVSTLTIQRTQQEDSAVYLCASRYSGGYEQYFGPGTRLTVT.